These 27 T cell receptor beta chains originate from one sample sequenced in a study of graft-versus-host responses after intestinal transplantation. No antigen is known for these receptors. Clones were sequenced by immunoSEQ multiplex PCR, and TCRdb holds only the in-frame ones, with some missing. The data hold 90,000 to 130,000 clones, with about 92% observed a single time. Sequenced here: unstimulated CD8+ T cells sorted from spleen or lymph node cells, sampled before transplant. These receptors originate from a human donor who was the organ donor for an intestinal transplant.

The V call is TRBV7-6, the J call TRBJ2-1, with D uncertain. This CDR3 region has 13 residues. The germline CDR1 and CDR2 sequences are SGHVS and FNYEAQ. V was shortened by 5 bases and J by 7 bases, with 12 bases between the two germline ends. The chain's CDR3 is CASSPPTKNEQFF. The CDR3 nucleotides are TGTGCCAGCAGCCCGCCAACCAAAAATGAGCAGTTCTTC.

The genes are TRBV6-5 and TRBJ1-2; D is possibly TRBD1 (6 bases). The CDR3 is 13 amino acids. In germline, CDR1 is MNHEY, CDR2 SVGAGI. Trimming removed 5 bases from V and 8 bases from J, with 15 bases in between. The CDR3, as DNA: TGTGCCAGCAGTACCGACAGGTCCAGGGGCTACACCTTC. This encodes CASSTDRSRGYTF.

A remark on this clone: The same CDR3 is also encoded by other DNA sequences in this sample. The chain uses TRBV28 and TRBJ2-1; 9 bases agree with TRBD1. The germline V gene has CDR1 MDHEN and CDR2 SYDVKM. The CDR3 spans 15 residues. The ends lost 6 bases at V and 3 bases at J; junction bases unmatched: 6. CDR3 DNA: TGTGCCAGCAGCTTAGGGACAGGGCACTACAATGAGCAGTTCTTC. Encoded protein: CASSLGTGHYNEQFF. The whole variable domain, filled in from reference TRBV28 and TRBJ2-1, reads DVKVTQSSRYLVKRTGEKVFLECVQDMDHENMFWYRQDPGLGLRLIYFSYDVKMKEKGDIPEGYSVSREKKERFSLILESASTNQTSMYLCASSLGTGHYNEQFFGPGTRLTVL.

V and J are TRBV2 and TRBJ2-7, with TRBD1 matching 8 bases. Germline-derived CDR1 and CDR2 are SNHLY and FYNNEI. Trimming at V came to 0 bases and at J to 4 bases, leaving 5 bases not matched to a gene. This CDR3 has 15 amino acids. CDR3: CASSEATGALYEQYF. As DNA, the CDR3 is TGTGCCAGCAGTGAAGCGACAGGGGCTTTGTACGAGCAGTACTTC.

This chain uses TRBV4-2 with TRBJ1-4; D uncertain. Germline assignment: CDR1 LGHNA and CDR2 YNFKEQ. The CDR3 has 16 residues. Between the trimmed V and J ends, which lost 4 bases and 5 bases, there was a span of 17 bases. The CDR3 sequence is CASSRTQSGINEKLFF. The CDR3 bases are TGTGCCAGCAGCCGGACTCAGAGCGGGATCAATGAAAAACTGTTTTTT.

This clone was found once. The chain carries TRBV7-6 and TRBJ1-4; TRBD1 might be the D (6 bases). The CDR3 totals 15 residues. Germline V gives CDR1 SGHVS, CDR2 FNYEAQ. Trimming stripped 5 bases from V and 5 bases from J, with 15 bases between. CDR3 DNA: TGTGCCAGCAGCCCCGAGGGGGTCGGAAATGAAAAACTGTTTTTT. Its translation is CASSPEGVGNEKLFF.

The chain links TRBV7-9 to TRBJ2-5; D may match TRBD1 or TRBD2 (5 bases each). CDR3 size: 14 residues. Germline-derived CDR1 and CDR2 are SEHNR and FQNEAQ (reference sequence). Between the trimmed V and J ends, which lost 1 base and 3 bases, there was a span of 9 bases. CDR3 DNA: TGTGCCAGCAGCTTAGTGAGGGGCGAAGAGACCCAGTACTTC. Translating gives CASSLVRGEETQYF.

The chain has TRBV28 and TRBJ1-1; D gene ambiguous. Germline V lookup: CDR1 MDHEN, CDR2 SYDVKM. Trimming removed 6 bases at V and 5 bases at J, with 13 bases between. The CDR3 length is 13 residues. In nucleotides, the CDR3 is TGTGCCAGCAGCCTGGGCGGGGTAACTGAAGCTTTCTTT. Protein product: CASSLGGVTEAFF. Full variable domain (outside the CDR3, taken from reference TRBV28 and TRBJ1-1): DVKVTQSSRYLVKRTGEKVFLECVQDMDHENMFWYRQDPGLGLRLIYFSYDVKMKEKGDIPEGYSVSREKKERFSLILESASTNQTSMYLCASSLGGVTEAFFGQGTRLTVV.

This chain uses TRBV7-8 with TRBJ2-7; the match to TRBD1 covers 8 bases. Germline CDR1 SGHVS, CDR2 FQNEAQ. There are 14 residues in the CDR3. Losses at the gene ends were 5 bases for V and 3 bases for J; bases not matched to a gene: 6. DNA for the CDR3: TGTGCCAGCAGCCTAGAGACAGGGGACTACGAGCAGTACTTC. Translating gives CASSLETGDYEQYF.

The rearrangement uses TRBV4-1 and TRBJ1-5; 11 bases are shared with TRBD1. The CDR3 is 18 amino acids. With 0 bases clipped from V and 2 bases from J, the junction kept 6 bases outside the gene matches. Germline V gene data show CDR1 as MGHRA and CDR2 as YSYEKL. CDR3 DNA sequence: TGCGCCAGCAGCCAAGATGGGACAGGGGGATTAGGCAATCAGCCCCAGCATTTT. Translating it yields CASSQDGTGGLGNQPQHF.

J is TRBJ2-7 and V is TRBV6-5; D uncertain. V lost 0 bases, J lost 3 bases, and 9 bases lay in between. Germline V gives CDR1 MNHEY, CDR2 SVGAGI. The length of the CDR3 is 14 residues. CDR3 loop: CASSYSVQDYEQYF. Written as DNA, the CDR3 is TGTGCCAGCAGTTACTCAGTCCAGGACTACGAGCAGTACTTC.

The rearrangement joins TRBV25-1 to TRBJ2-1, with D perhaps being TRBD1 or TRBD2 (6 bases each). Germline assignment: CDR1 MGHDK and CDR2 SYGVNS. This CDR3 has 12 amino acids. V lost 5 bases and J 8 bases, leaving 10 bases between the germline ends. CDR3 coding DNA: TGTGCCAGCAGTTGGAGGGGGGATGAGCAGTTCTTC. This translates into CASSWRGDEQFF.

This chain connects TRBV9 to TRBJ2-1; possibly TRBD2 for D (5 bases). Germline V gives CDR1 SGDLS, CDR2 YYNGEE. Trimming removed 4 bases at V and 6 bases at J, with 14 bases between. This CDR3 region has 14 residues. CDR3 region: CASSISGSGNEQFF. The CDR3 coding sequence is TGTGCCAGCAGCATCTCGGGCAGCGGCAATGAGCAGTTCTTC.

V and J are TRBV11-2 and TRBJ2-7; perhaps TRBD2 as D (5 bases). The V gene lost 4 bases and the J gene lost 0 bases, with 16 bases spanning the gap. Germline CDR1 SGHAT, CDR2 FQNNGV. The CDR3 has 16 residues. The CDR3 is CASSWESEYHSYEQYF. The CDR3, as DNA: TGTGCCAGCAGCTGGGAGTCGGAATACCACTCCTACGAGCAGTACTTC.

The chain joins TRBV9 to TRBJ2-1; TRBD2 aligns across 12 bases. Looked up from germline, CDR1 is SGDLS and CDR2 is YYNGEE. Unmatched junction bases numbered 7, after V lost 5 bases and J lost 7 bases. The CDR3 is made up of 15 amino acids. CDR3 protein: CASSEDGLAGNEQFF. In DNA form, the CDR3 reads TGTGCCAGCAGTGAAGACGGACTAGCGGGGAATGAGCAGTTCTTC.

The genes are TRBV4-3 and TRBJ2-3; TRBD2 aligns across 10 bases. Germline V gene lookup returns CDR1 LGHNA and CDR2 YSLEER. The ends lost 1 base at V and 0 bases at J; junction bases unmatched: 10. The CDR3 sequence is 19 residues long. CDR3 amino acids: CASSQVAGPTSGSTDTQYF. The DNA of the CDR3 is TGCGCCAGCAGCCAAGTCGCGGGCCCGACTAGCGGGAGCACAGATACGCAGTATTTT.

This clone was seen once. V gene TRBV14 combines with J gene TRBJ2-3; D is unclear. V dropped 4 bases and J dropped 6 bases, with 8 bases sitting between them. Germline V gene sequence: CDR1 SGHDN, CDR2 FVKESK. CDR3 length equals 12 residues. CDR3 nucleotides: TGTGCCAGCAGCCCCCAATCCGATACGCAGTATTTT. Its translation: CASSPQSDTQYF.

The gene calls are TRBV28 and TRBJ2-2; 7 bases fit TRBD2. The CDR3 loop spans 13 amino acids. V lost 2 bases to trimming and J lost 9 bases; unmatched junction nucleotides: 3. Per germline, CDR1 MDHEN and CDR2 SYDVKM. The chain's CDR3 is CASSLLAVRELFF. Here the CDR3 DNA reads TGTGCCAGCAGTTTACTAGCGGTCCGGGAGCTGTTTTTT.

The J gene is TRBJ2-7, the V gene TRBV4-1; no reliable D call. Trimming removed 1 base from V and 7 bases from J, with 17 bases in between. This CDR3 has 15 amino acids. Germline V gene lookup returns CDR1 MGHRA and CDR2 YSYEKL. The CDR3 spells CASSQAPVQPQEQYF. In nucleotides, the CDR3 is TGCGCCAGCAGCCAAGCACCCGTTCAACCCCAGGAGCAGTACTTC.

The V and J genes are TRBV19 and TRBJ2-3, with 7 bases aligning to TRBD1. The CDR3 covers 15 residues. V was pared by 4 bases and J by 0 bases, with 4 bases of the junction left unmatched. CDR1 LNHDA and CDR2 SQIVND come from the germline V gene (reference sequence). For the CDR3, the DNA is TGTGCCAGTAGTACCAACAGGGGAAGCACAGATACGCAGTATTTT. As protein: CASSTNRGSTDTQYF.

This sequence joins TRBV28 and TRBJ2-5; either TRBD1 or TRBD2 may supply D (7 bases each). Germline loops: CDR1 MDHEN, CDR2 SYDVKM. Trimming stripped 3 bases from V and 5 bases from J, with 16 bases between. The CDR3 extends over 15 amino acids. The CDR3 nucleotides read TGTGCCAGCAGTTTGGGGCCAGGGGGAGGGGAGACCCAGTACTTC. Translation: CASSLGPGGGETQYF.

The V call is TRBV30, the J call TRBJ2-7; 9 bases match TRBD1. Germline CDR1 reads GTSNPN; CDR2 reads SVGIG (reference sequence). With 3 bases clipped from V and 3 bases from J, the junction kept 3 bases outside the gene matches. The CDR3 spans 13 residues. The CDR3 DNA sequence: TGTGCCTGGAGACCGGGACAGGGCTACGAGCAGTACTTC. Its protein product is CAWRPGQGYEQYF.

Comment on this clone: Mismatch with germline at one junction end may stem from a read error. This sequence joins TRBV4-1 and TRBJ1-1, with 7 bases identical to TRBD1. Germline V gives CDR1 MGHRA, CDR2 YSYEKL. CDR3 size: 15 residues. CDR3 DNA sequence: TGCGCCAACAGCCACCGACAGGGAGGCTCCCTAGAAGCTTTCTTT. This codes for CANSHRQGGSLEAFF.

CDR3 in DNA: TGCGCCAGCAGCCAAGATACTGGACAGGGGGCGGGGGGCTACACCTTC. It translates to CASSQDTGQGAGGYTF. The rearrangement uses TRBV4-3 and TRBJ1-2, with 11 bases identical to TRBD1. Trimming removed 0 bases from V and 8 bases from J; junction bases left unmatched: 8. Germline CDR1 is LGHNA and CDR2 is YSLEER. This CDR3 has 16 residues.

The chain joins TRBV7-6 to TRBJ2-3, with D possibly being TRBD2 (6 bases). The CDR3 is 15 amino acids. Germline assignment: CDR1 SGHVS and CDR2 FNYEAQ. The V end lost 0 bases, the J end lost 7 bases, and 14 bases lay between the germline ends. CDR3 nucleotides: TGTGCCAGCAGCTTAGCGAAGACGAGCGGGTATACGCAGTATTTT. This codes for CASSLAKTSGYTQYF.

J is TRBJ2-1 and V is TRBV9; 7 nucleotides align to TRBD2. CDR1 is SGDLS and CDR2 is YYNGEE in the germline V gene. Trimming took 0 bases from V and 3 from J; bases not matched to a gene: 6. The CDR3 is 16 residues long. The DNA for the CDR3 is TGTGCCAGCAGCGTAGACGGCGGGAGTAGCTACAATGAGCAGTTCTTC. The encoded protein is CASSVDGGSSYNEQFF.

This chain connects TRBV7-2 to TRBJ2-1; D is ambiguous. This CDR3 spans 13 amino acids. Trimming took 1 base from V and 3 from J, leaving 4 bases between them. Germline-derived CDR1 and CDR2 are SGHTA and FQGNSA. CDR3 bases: TGTACCAGCAGCTTAGGCGGCTACAATGAGCAGTTCTTC. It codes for CTSSLGGYNEQFF.